The clone carrying this T cell receptor (beta chain) was detected once. Germline V gives CDR1 SGHTA, CDR2 FQGTGA. The CDR3 is 14 amino acids. V gave up 3 bases and J gave up 2 bases, with 11 bases separating them. This specimen comes from a study of cytotoxic CD8 clonotypes in ibrutinib-treated CLL. TCRdb's copy holds only in-frame clones and misses some; the assay was immunoSEQ multiplex PCR. Counted here are some 150,000 clones, 70% to 80% occurring once; the ten biggest clones make up roughly 12%. The sequencing used PBMCs, collected after 12 months of ibrutinib treatment. V is TRBV7-3 and J is TRBJ2-7; possible D gene TRBD2, 5 bases. The sequence came from a human donor with chronic lymphocytic leukemia. The CDR3 DNA is TGTGCCAGCAGCTTGAGCGGTTCCGCCTACGAGCAGTACTTC. It specifies CASSLSGSAYEQYF.